This T cell receptor beta chain was documented in a study of beta chain features in type 1 diabetes. Across the study: What patients shared with healthy donors was a similar profile of age, gender and cell yields. Whole-study results and caveats: At VDJ recombination sites, type 1 diabetes patients had fewer insertions and more deleted nucleotides. Researchers reported that naive, central memory and Treg TCRB repertoires appeared more similar in patients than in healthy donors.

Every isolated RNA sample was fully reverse transcribed, so sequencing captured expressed TCRB transcripts. Data came from immunoSEQ multiplex PCR; TCRdb stores just in-frame clones and leaves some out. The table has 350,000 to 450,000 clones, 11% to 15% seen once. The V segment lost 7 bases and the J segment 3 bases; nucleotides outside the gene matches: 4. The V gene's germline CDR1 is WNHNN and CDR2 SYGVQD (reference sequence). The CDR3 sequence is 13 residues long. As for this clone: Antigen specificity is unknown.

The sequencing input was naive CD4+ T cells from blood. This clonotype originated in a man aged 25 to 40 in good health. V and J are TRBV10-1 and TRBJ2-3; TRBD1 aligns across 7 bases. The CDR3 spells CASTGQVTDTQYF. The CDR3, as DNA: TGCGCCAGCACTGGACAGGTTACAGATACGCAGTATTTT.